Below, 30 T cell receptor beta chains from the same sample are listed, as sequenced in a study of blood T cells in healthy people across ages. Primed by a sample-barcoded 5' primer and a J-beta primer mix, a second PCR proceeded for 7 to 11 cycles. Via MiXCR, TCRdb re-called the 5' RACE reads, giving one row per CDR3 protein. The top ten hold approximately 15% of the sample, which has approximately 700,000 distinct CDR3 sequences, about 30% seen once. Sequencing used blood. The source of these receptors is an elderly woman in good health.

This clonotype was observed a single time. The rearrangement links TRBV29-1 to TRBJ2-1; TRBD1 matches 7 bases. Germline CDR1 and CDR2: SQVTM and ANQGSEA. This CDR3 spans 11 amino acids. Unmatched junction bases numbered 5, after V lost 5 bases and J lost 10 bases. CDR3 loop: CSVLTGNEQFF. The CDR3 DNA follows: TGCAGCGTTCTGACAGGGAACGAGCAGTTCTTC.

This clonotype was found many times. V usage is TRBV15 and J usage is TRBJ2-7, with TRBD1 as a possible D gene (6 bases). The CDR3 length is 15 residues. Germline CDR1 is LNHNV and CDR2 is YYDKDF (reference sequence). Trimming pared 0 bases from V and 6 bases from J, leaving 15 bases between. The CDR3 here is CATSRDRNQGREQYF. The CDR3 DNA follows: TGTGCCACCAGCAGAGATCGAAATCAGGGGCGCGAGCAGTACTTC.

This clonotype was seen repeatedly, ten times or more. The genes are TRBV7-2 and TRBJ2-7; TRBD1 matches 8 bases. The germline V gene encodes CDR1 SGHTA and CDR2 FQGNSA. This CDR3 has 19 amino acids. V was clipped by 2 bases and J by 3 bases; unmatched bases: 18. The CDR3: CASSLRGWGRQGPSYEQYF. In DNA, the CDR3 is TGTGCCAGCAGCTTACGGGGGTGGGGGAGACAGGGGCCAAGCTACGAGCAGTACTTC.

This chain uses TRBV13 with TRBJ2-4, with TRBD1 as a possible D gene (6 bases). Deletions cut 3 bases from V and 5 bases from J, with 11 bases between. From germline, CDR1 is PRHDT and CDR2 FYEKMQ (reference sequence). This CDR3 region has 14 residues. CDR3 in amino acids: CASSLGAGENIQYF. In nucleotides, the CDR3 is TGTGCCAGCAGCTTGGGGGCAGGGGAAAACATTCAGTACTTC.

V and J are TRBV6-6 and TRBJ2-7; D remains unclear. This CDR3 contains 12 residues. In germline, CDR1 is MNHNY, CDR2 SVGAGI (reference sequence). V lost 2 bases and J lost 6, with 8 bases in between. The CDR3 loop is CASSYRPSEQYF. Here the CDR3 DNA reads TGTGCCAGCAGTTACCGGCCCTCCGAGCAGTACTTC.

This clonotype was detected ten times or more. This chain connects TRBV28 to TRBJ2-5; 7 positions match TRBD1. Germline V gene data show CDR1 as MDHEN and CDR2 as SYDVKM. CDR3 size: 16 residues. The ends lost 2 bases at V and 5 bases at J; junction bases unmatched: 11. CDR3 residues: CASSLQSGGVKETQYF. The DNA for the CDR3 is TGTGCCAGCAGTTTACAGTCAGGGGGTGTTAAGGAGACCCAGTACTTC.

There are many counts of this clonotype. This chain uses TRBV5-6 with TRBJ1-2; no definite D call. Germline assignment: CDR1 SGHDT and CDR2 YYEEEE. Trimming removed 2 bases at V and 7 bases at J, with 12 bases between. CDR3 length: 13 residues. The CDR3 DNA is TGTGCCAGCAGCTTTCGCAGAGGAGGTGGCTACACCTTC. Translated: CASSFRRGGGYTF. Full variable domain (outside the CDR3, taken from reference TRBV5-6 and TRBJ1-2): DAGVTQSPTHLIKTRGQQVTLRCSPKSGHDTVSWYQQALGQGPQFIFQYYEEEERQRGNFPDRFSGHQFPNYSSELNVNALLLGDSALYLCASSFRRGGGYTFGSGTRLTVV.

This clonotype has a count of ten or more. V and J are TRBV6-1 and TRBJ2-3; 12 bases are a match to TRBD2. With V trimmed by 6 bases and J by 13 bases, 14 bases remained unmatched. This CDR3 spans 15 amino acids. Germline V CDR1 and CDR2: MNHNS, SASEGT. The CDR3 protein is CASRTTSGGFIRKYF. The CDR3 nucleotides are TGTGCCAGCAGGACCACTAGCGGGGGGTTTATACGGAAGTATTTT.

A note on this clonotype: A read error is possible here, since a much larger clone lies one base away. This rearrangement joins TRBV28 to TRBJ2-5; 7 bases line up with TRBD1. Germline assignment: CDR1 MDHEN and CDR2 SYDVKM. The CDR3 sequence is 14 residues long. Trimming cost V 6 bases and J 5 bases; bases outside gene matches: 9. The CDR3 region is CASRRGGAEETQYF. In DNA, the CDR3 is TGTGCCAGCAGACGAGGGGGCGCGGAGGAGACCCAGTACTTC.

This clonotype was seen repeatedly, ten times or more. V and J are TRBV28 and TRBJ2-7, with D unresolved. The CDR3 runs to 15 residues. CDR1 and CDR2 (germline): MDHEN, SYDVKM. V lost 5 bases and J 0 bases, leaving 14 bases between the germline ends. CDR3 nucleotides: TGTGCCAGCAGTCCAATCGGGCTGAGCTCCTACGAGCAGTACTTC. Its protein product is CASSPIGLSSYEQYF.

This clonotype was counted many times. The V gene is TRBV27, the J gene TRBJ2-1; 7 bases map to TRBD2. CDR1 is MNHEY and CDR2 is SMNVEV in the germline V gene (reference sequence). The CDR3 totals 15 residues. V was pared by 7 bases and J by 2 bases, with 8 bases of the junction left unmatched. CDR3 region: CASTEPGGPYNEQFF. DNA of the CDR3: TGTGCCAGCACTGAACCGGGGGGTCCCTACAATGAGCAGTTCTTC.

This clonotype was recorded at least ten times. The chain employs TRBV30 and TRBJ2-7; D unresolved. Germline CDR1 is GTSNPN and CDR2 is SVGIG (reference sequence). The CDR3 is 11 amino acids. The V and J ends lost 1 base and 4 bases respectively, with 5 bases between them. In DNA form, the CDR3 reads TGTGCCTGGAGTGGGGGTTACGAGCAGTACTTC. Encoded protein: CAWSGGYEQYF.

Concerning this clonotype: A much larger clone differs by one base, so this may be a read error. V usage is TRBV10-3 and J usage is TRBJ1-2; the match to TRBD1 covers 10 bases. The CDR3 sequence is 14 residues long. With V trimmed by 6 bases and J by 5 bases, 6 bases remained unmatched. The germline CDR1 and CDR2 sequences are ENHRY and SYGVKD. The CDR3 here is CAIREGQGKYGYTF. The CDR3 bases are TGTGCCATCAGGGAGGGACAGGGGAAGTATGGCTACACCTTC.

The CDR3 sequence is CASSTNIRTEKPLHF. The CDR3 nucleotides read TGTGCCAGCAGTACCAATATTCGGACAGAGAAACCCCTCCACTTT. The chain couples TRBV27 to TRBJ1-6, with a weak D call TRBD1 (6 bases). Germline loops: CDR1 MNHEY, CDR2 SMNVEV (reference sequence). Trimming took 5 bases from V and 12 from J, leaving 20 bases between them. The CDR3 covers 15 residues.

This clonotype was counted ten times or more. The chain uses TRBV20-1 and TRBJ2-7; 9 bases are shared with TRBD1. The junction had 12 bases not matched to a gene; V was cut back by 6 bases and J by 0 bases. The CDR3 contains 16 residues. Germline V CDR1 and CDR2: DFQATT, SNEGSKA (reference sequence). CDR3 residues: CSATRDRAGGSYEQYF. CDR3 coding DNA: TGCAGTGCCACCCGGGACAGGGCAGGGGGCTCCTACGAGCAGTACTTC.

The gene calls are TRBV2 and TRBJ1-2; no reliable D call. CDR1 is SNHLY, CDR2 FYNNEI, per germline. V was pared by 0 bases and J by 10 bases, with 9 bases between. This CDR3 contains 12 residues. The CDR3 reads CASSEATALYTF. CDR3 bases: TGTGCCAGCAGTGAAGCAACAGCGCTCTACACCTTC.

The table lists this clonotype with many counts. V gene TRBV30 combines with J gene TRBJ1-2; a weak D match, TRBD1 (6 bases). The V end lost 0 bases, the J end lost 8 bases, and 19 bases lay between the germline ends. This CDR3 spans 15 amino acids. CDR1 is GTSNPN, CDR2 SVGIG, per germline (reference sequence). This CDR3 is CAWSVLRGASGGYTF. CDR3 bases: TGTGCCTGGAGTGTACTCCGGGGGGCGTCGGGCGGCTACACCTTC.

This clonotype was seen repeatedly, ten times or more. The J gene is TRBJ2-7, the V gene TRBV6-5; TRBD1 might be the D (6 bases). The CDR3 totals 13 residues. V gave up 6 bases and J gave up 7 bases, with 16 bases separating them. In germline, CDR1 is MNHEY, CDR2 SVGAGI. CDR3 sequence reads: CASRDTGMGEQYF. CDR3 in DNA: TGTGCCAGCAGAGACACAGGGATGGGAGAGCAGTACTTC.

Concerning this clonotype: A much larger clone differs from this one at a single base, so this may be a read error. Here the CDR3 DNA reads TGTGCCACCAGCAGAGTGGTCCTCCAAGAGACCCAGTACTTC. It specifies CATSRVVLQETQYF. The rearrangement uses TRBV15 and TRBJ2-5; D not resolved. The CDR3 length is 14 residues. V gave up 1 base and J gave up 1 base, with 7 bases separating them. Per the germline V gene, CDR1 is LNHNV and CDR2 is YYDKDF (reference sequence).

The chain joins TRBV7-8 to TRBJ2-7; D uncertain. The germline V gene has CDR1 SGHVS and CDR2 FQNEAQ. The CDR3 is 13 residues long. Trimming removed 4 bases at V and 2 bases at J, with 9 bases between. Written as DNA, the CDR3 is TGTGCCAGCAGCTCCCGGACCCCCTACGAGCAGTACTTC. Encoded protein: CASSSRTPYEQYF.

This clonotype was counted ten times or more. V and J are TRBV2 and TRBJ1-2, with 7 bases matching TRBD1. Per germline, CDR1 SNHLY and CDR2 FYNNEI. Trimming took 6 bases from V and 8 from J; bases not matched to a gene: 9. The CDR3 sequence is 13 residues long. The CDR3: CASRYTGADGYTF. CDR3 nucleotides: TGTGCCAGCAGATATACAGGGGCGGACGGCTACACCTTC. The variable domain in full, completed from reference TRBV2 and TRBJ1-2, reads EPEVTQTPSHQVTQMGQEVILRCVPISNHLYFYWYRQILGQKVEFLVSFYNNEISEKSEIFDDQFSVERPDGSNFTLKIRSTKLEDSAMYFCASRYTGADGYTFGSGTRLTVV.

Ten or more counts support this clonotype. The genes are TRBV20-1 and TRBJ1-1, with D possibly matching TRBD1 (5 bases). The CDR3 has 16 amino acids. CDR1 DFQATT and CDR2 SNEGSKA come from the germline V gene (reference sequence). V was clipped by 6 bases and J by 0 bases, with 20 bases between them. DNA of the CDR3: TGCAGTGCGGACCGGGACTTTAGGCAGGTGAACACTGAAGCTTTCTTT. This codes for CSADRDFRQVNTEAFF.

The CDR3, as DNA: TGTGCCAGCAGCGTAGGTATACTAGCGGGGGGCCTCCAAGAGACCCAGTACTTC. Its translation: CASSVGILAGGLQETQYF. The V call is TRBV9, the J call TRBJ2-5, with 12 bases lining up with TRBD2. The CDR3 is 18 amino acids. The J segment lost 1 base and the V segment lost 0 bases, leaving 7 bases of the junction unmatched. CDR1 and CDR2 from the germline V gene are SGDLS and YYNGEE.

There are a few counts of this clonotype. Just one base apart from a much larger clone, this may be a read error. The rearrangement links TRBV13 to TRBJ2-7, with D uncertain. Germline CDR1 is PRHDT and CDR2 is FYEKMQ (reference sequence). V shed 5 bases and J shed 2 bases, with 19 bases lying between them. The length of the CDR3 is 16 residues. The CDR3 protein is CASSTRPSQVPYEQYF. For the CDR3, the DNA is TGTGCCAGCAGCACGCGCCCCTCCCAGGTCCCCTACGAGCAGTACTTC.

This clonotype was recorded at least ten times. The chain combines TRBV28 with TRBJ2-7; no clear D gene. V dropped 6 bases and J dropped 4 bases, with 7 bases sitting between them. The CDR3 is 11 residues long. The germline CDR1 and CDR2 sequences are MDHEN and SYDVKM. CDR3 in DNA: TGTGCCAGCAGCGAGAAATACGAGCAGTACTTC. Translation gives CASSEKYEQYF.

This clonotype was seen at least ten times. The rearrangement joins TRBV7-2 to TRBJ1-1; D is uncertain. Germline CDR1 is SGHTA and CDR2 is FQGNSA. V was trimmed by 3 bases and J by 3 bases, leaving 11 bases between them. The CDR3 covers 14 residues. CDR3 coding DNA: TGTGCCAGCAGCTTCGACCGGGGAGACACTGAAGCTTTCTTT. It encodes CASSFDRGDTEAFF.

This clonotype appeared many times. This chain joins TRBV7-2 and TRBJ1-2; 8 nucleotides agree with TRBD1. V lost 5 bases to trimming and J lost 8 bases; unmatched junction nucleotides: 10. CDR1 SGHTA and CDR2 FQGNSA come from the germline V gene. The CDR3 consists of 14 residues. The DNA for the CDR3 is TGTGCCAGCAGCCCAGGGGGGCGGGACAGGGGCTACACCTTC. Amino acids: CASSPGGRDRGYTF.

This clonotype showed up just a few times. This may stem from a read error, because a much larger clone lies one nucleotide away. The chain links TRBV6-5 to TRBJ1-2; 8 bases are a match to TRBD1. The V segment lost 6 bases and the J segment 4 bases; nucleotides outside the gene matches: 7. The CDR3 is made up of 14 amino acids. Germline CDR1 and CDR2: MNHEY and SVGAGI. The CDR3 nucleotides are TGTGCCAGCAGGAGGACAGGGAAGGGCTATGGCTACACCTTC. Translating it yields CASRRTGKGYGYTF.

This clonotype has at least ten counts. CDR3 region: CASSSYTNQPQHF. The DNA for the CDR3 is TGTGCCAGCAGCTCCTATACCAATCAGCCCCAGCATTTT. This chain joins TRBV7-9 and TRBJ1-5; D gene uncertain. Germline V gene lookup returns CDR1 SEHNR and CDR2 FQNEAQ (reference sequence). This CDR3 contains 13 residues. Trimming removed 4 bases from V and 3 bases from J, with 7 bases in between.

Concerning this clonotype: Being one base from a much bigger clone, this may be a read error. The V and J genes are TRBV5-1 and TRBJ1-5; D gene unclear. This CDR3 is built from 14 residues. Germline CDR1 is SGHRS and CDR2 is YFSETQ. The CDR3 reads CASSLAGDNRPQHF. In DNA, the CDR3 is TGCGCCAGCAGCTTGGCCGGCGACAATCGGCCCCAGCATTTT.